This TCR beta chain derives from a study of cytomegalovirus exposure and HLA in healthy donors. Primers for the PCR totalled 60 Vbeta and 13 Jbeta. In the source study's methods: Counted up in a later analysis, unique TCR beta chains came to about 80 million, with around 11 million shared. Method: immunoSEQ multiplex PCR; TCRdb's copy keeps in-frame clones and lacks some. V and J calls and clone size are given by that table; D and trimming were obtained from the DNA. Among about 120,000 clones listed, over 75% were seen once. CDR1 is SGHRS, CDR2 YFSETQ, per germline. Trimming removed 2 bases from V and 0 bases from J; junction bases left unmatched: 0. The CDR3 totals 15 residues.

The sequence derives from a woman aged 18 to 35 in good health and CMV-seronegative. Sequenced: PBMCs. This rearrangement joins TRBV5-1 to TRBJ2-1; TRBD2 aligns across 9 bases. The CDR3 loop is CASSFSGSSYNEQFF. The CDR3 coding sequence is TGCGCCAGCAGCTTTAGCGGGAGCTCCTACAATGAGCAGTTCTTC.